The 21 T cell receptor beta chains below were found in one sample sequenced in a study of T cell changes during pregnancy in multiple sclerosis. TCRdb keeps only in-frame clones here, not all; method: immunoSEQ multiplex PCR. There are over 30,000 clones in the sample; roughly nine tenths occur only once, and roughly 10% lies in the top ten. This specimen was CD8+ T cells from peripheral blood mononuclear cells, taken in the third trimester of pregnancy. These receptors were obtained from a female donor with multiple sclerosis, enrolled in a pregnancy study.

This chain connects TRBV2 to TRBJ1-5; maybe TRBD1 (5 bases). Deletions cut 2 bases from V and 5 bases from J, with 16 bases between. Germline CDR1 and CDR2: SNHLY and FYNNEI. The CDR3 is 16 residues long. The CDR3 here is CASSESRNKGDQPQHF. DNA for the CDR3: TGTGCCAGCAGTGAAAGTAGGAACAAAGGGGATCAGCCCCAGCATTTT.

The chain combines TRBV7-9 with TRBJ1-2; D may be TRBD1 (5 bases). Germline CDR1 reads SEHNR; CDR2 reads FQNEAQ (reference sequence). Deletions cut 1 base from V and 4 bases from J, with 10 bases between. The CDR3 runs to 14 residues. The CDR3 DNA is TGTGCCAGCAGCTTAGGGGGGGACGGCTATGGCTACACCTTC. It specifies CASSLGGDGYGYTF. The full variable domain, rest sourced from reference TRBV7-9 and TRBJ1-2, is DTGVSQNPRHKITKRGQNVTFRCDPISEHNRLYWYRQTLGQGPEFLTYFQNEAQLEKSRLLSDRFSAERPKGSFSTLEIQRTEQGDSAMYLCASSLGGDGYGYTFGSGTRLTVV.

The rearrangement joins TRBV7-9 to TRBJ1-2, with a weak D call TRBD1 (6 bases). Germline CDR1 is SEHNR and CDR2 is FQNEAQ (reference sequence). The germline V and J ends were trimmed by 0 bases and 8 bases, with 19 bases remaining between them. This CDR3 has 16 residues. Written as DNA, the CDR3 is TGTGCCAGCAGCTTAGCGTCAGGCAGGGGAATTGGCGGCTACACCTTC. Its translation: CASSLASGRGIGGYTF.

The chain links TRBV13 to TRBJ2-3; 13 nucleotides line up with TRBD2. The CDR3 has 16 residues. Per the germline V gene, CDR1 is PRHDT and CDR2 is FYEKMQ (reference sequence). J lost 5 bases, V lost 5 bases, and 7 bases had no gene match. The CDR3 reads CASSPTSGGAVDTQYF. As DNA, the CDR3 is TGTGCCAGCAGCCCTACTAGCGGGGGGGCTGTAGATACGCAGTATTTT.

V and J are TRBV27 and TRBJ2-7; D remains unclear. CDR1 is MNHEY and CDR2 is SMNVEV in the germline V gene (reference sequence). The CDR3 consists of 12 residues. The V end was cut by 4 bases, the J end by 3 bases, with 7 bases between. As DNA, the CDR3 is TGTGCCAGCAGTTCTAACGGCTACGAGCAGTACTTC. This translates into CASSSNGYEQYF.

This chain links TRBV30 with TRBJ2-7; 11 positions match TRBD1. The CDR3 length is 14 residues. V shed 0 bases, J shed 3 bases, and the junction held 1 base outside the gene matches. From germline, CDR1 is GTSNPN and CDR2 SVGIG (reference sequence). The CDR3 region is CAWSVGTGGYEQYF. CDR3 nucleotides: TGTGCCTGGAGTGTAGGGACAGGGGGCTACGAGCAGTACTTC.

The CDR3 coding sequence is TGTGCCAGCAGCTCGGGGACTAGCGGGCACTACGAGCAGTACTTC. Amino acid sequence: CASSSGTSGHYEQYF. The rearrangement uses TRBV5-5 and TRBJ2-7; 12 positions agree with TRBD2. The CDR3 runs to 15 residues. Germline V CDR1 and CDR2: SGHKS, YYEKEE (reference sequence). After removal of 3 bases from V and 3 bases from J, the junction contained 4 bases not matched to a gene.

V is TRBV29-1 and J is TRBJ2-2; 9 bases match TRBD2. Unmatched junction bases numbered 7, after V lost 5 bases and J lost 6 bases. This CDR3 spans 14 amino acids. In germline, CDR1 is SQVTM, CDR2 ANQGSEA. The CDR3 reads CSVFSGSRAGELFF. The CDR3 bases are TGCAGCGTTTTTAGCGGGAGTCGGGCCGGGGAGCTGTTTTTT.

This clone was seen only once. This chain joins TRBV27 and TRBJ1-1; 9 nucleotides match TRBD1. The CDR3 consists of 15 residues. Germline V gene data show CDR1 as MNHEY and CDR2 as SMNVEV (reference sequence). V lost 5 bases to trimming and J lost 0 bases; unmatched junction nucleotides: 4. CDR3 sequence (DNA): TGTGCCAGCAGTCCCGGACAGGGGCTGAACACTGAAGCTTTCTTT. Translation: CASSPGQGLNTEAFF.

This chain links TRBV7-9 with TRBJ1-2; D may be TRBD1 (6 bases). Trimming took 8 bases from V and 4 from J, leaving 14 bases between them. The CDR3 loop spans 13 amino acids. In germline, CDR1 is SEHNR, CDR2 FQNEAQ (reference sequence). The CDR3 DNA sequence: TGTGCCAGCCAAGGGGGAGGGGGCTATGGCTACACCTTC. Amino acids: CASQGGGGYGYTF.

The rearrangement uses TRBV25-1 and TRBJ2-2; TRBD2 aligns across 8 bases. Germline CDR1 reads MGHDK; CDR2 reads SYGVNS. V lost 2 bases and J lost 4; bases outside the gene matches: 6. This CDR3 spans 16 amino acids. CDR3 amino acids: CASSELAGGITGELFF. The CDR3 DNA sequence: TGTGCCAGCAGTGAACTCGCGGGAGGAATCACCGGGGAGCTGTTTTTT. The whole variable domain, filled in from reference TRBV25-1 and TRBJ2-2, reads EADIYQTPRYLVIGTGKKITLECSQTMGHDKMYWYQQDPGMELHLIHYSYGVNSTEKGDLSSESTVSRIRTEHFPLTLESARPSHTSQYLCASSELAGGITGELFFGEGSRLTVL.

CDR3: CASSFLGRSTDTQYF. CDR3 coding DNA: TGTGCCAGCAGTTTCCTCGGGAGAAGCACAGATACGCAGTATTTT. The chain joins TRBV27 to TRBJ2-3; tentative D call: TRBD2 (6 bases). CDR1 is MNHEY, CDR2 SMNVEV, per germline (reference sequence). V shed 3 bases and J shed 0 bases, with 10 bases lying between them. The CDR3 has 15 residues.

The rearrangement uses TRBV4-1 and TRBJ1-2; the D gene is possibly TRBD1 (5 bases). Trimming cost V 4 bases and J 10 bases, with 10 bases left between them. The length of the CDR3 is 11 residues. Germline CDR1 is MGHRA and CDR2 is YSYEKL. CDR3 bases: TGCGCCAGCAGCCGCGGGACCCTCTACACCTTC. Translation gives CASSRGTLYTF.

The chain is built from TRBV14 and TRBJ2-1, with 7 bases matching TRBD2. The CDR3 is 15 residues long. Germline-derived CDR1 and CDR2 are SGHDN and FVKESK. The ends lost 4 bases at V and 2 bases at J; junction bases unmatched: 5. CDR3 in DNA: TGTGCCAGCAGCCCGGAGGGAGGGGCCTACAATGAGCAGTTCTTC. Amino acid sequence: CASSPEGGAYNEQFF.

The rearrangement uses TRBV5-1 and TRBJ1-1; 10 bases fit TRBD1. The CDR3 sequence is 13 residues long. Germline CDR1 is SGHRS and CDR2 is YFSETQ. Germline trimming cut 3 bases from V and 7 bases from J; bases unmatched to any gene: 3. This chain's CDR3 is CASSSGQGLEAFF. The CDR3 nucleotides read TGCGCCAGCAGCTCGGGACAGGGGCTTGAAGCTTTCTTT.

The chain uses TRBV5-1 and TRBJ2-7; TRBD2 agrees at 11 bases. CDR3 length: 13 residues. The V gene's germline CDR1 is SGHRS and CDR2 YFSETQ. V lost 4 bases, J lost 4 bases, and 1 base stayed unmatched. CDR3: CASSRLAGYEQYF. CDR3 bases: TGCGCCAGCAGCAGACTAGCGGGGTACGAGCAGTACTTC.

The genes are TRBV6-6 and TRBJ2-5; 7 bases are a match to TRBD1. The ends lost 7 bases at V and 5 bases at J; junction bases unmatched: 7. Germline CDR1 and CDR2: MNHNY and SVGAGI (reference sequence). This CDR3 has 13 amino acids. In DNA form, the CDR3 reads TGTGCCAGCACCGAACCGGGACAGGAGACCCAGTACTTC. Its protein product is CASTEPGQETQYF.

V usage is TRBV4-2 and J usage is TRBJ2-5; 10 nucleotides line up with TRBD2. V was pared by 0 bases and J by 5 bases, with 9 bases of the junction left unmatched. Germline V lookup: CDR1 LGHNA, CDR2 YNFKEQ. The CDR3 length is 17 residues. Written as DNA, the CDR3 is TGTGCCAGCAGCCAAGATAGACTAGCGGGTGGTCGGGAGACCCAGTACTTC. Translated, it gives CASSQDRLAGGRETQYF.

The CDR3 protein is CASSERQSNEKLFF. In nucleotides, the CDR3 is TGTGCCAGCAGCGAGCGGCAGTCAAATGAAAAACTGTTTTTT. The chain employs TRBV27 and TRBJ1-4; no reliable D call. This CDR3 contains 14 residues. Germline V CDR1 and CDR2: MNHEY, SMNVEV (reference sequence). Trimming removed 6 bases at V and 5 bases at J, with 13 bases between.

This chain connects TRBV15 to TRBJ2-3; 8 bases fit TRBD2. After removal of 5 bases from V and 0 bases from J, the junction contained 10 bases not matched to a gene. CDR3 size: 17 residues. Germline V gene sequence: CDR1 LNHNV, CDR2 YYDKDF (reference sequence). The CDR3 DNA reads as TGTGCCACCAGCCCGATGGGTAGCGGGGTTAGCACAGATACGCAGTATTTT. Translation gives CATSPMGSGVSTDTQYF.

DNA of the CDR3: TGTGCCAGCAGCCTCGGACAGGGGGTAACTTATGGCTACACCTTC. Translation gives CASSLGQGVTYGYTF. V gene TRBV5-6 combines with J gene TRBJ1-2, with TRBD1 identical over 10 bases. Germline V gives CDR1 SGHDT, CDR2 YYEEEE. Germline trimming cut 4 bases from V and 5 bases from J; bases unmatched to any gene: 8. This CDR3 region has 15 residues. Complete variable domain (other parts from reference TRBV5-6 and TRBJ1-2): DAGVTQSPTHLIKTRGQQVTLRCSPKSGHDTVSWYQQALGQGPQFIFQYYEEEERQRGNFPDRFSGHQFPNYSSELNVNALLLGDSALYLCASSLGQGVTYGYTFGSGTRLTVV.